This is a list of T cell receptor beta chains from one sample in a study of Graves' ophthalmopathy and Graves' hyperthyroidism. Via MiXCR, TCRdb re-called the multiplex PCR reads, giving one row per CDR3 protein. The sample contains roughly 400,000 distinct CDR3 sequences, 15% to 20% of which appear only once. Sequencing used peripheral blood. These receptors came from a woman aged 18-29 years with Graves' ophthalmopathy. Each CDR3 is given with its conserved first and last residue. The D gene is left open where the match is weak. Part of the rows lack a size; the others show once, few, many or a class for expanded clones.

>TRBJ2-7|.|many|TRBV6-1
TGTGCCAGCAGGGGCGCAGGGGGGCTAACCTACGAGCAGTACTTC
CASRGAGGLTYEQYF
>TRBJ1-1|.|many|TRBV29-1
TGCGCGGGGGGGAACACTGAAGCTTTCTTT
CAGGNTEAFF
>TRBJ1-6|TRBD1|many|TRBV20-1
TGCAGTGCAGAGGGACAGGCGCTTTCACCCCTCCACTTT
CSAEGQALSPLHF
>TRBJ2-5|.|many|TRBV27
TGTGCCAGCAGTTTATTAGGCAGCCCATTACAGCCTCAAGAGACCCAGTACTTC
CASSLLGSPLQPQETQYF
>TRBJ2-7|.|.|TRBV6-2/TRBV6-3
TGTGCCAGCAGTTTATCGATCGCAGCTAGCTCCTACGAGCAGTACTTC
CASSLSIAASSYEQYF
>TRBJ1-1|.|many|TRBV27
TGTGCCAGCAGTTTATCCCAGTTGAACACTGAAGCTTTCTTT
CASSLSQLNTEAFF
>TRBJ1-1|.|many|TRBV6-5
TGTGCCAGCAGCCACCTAGGAACTGAAGCTTTCTTT
CASSHLGTEAFF
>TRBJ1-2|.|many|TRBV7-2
TGTGCCAGCAGCTTATCCTCCGAGGATTCGTATGGCTACACCTTC
CASSLSSEDSYGYTF
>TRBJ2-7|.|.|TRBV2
TGTGCCAGCAGTGAGATGCGGGGCTACGAGCAGTACTTC
CASSEMRGYEQYF
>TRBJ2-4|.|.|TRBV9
TGTGCCAGCAGCGTAGCTCCGGAGAACGACATTCAGTACTTC
CASSVAPENDIQYF
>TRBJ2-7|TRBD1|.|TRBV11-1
TGTGCCAGCAGCAAGCCGGACAGCCGTGGGACAGGGGGCAGCTACGAGCAGTACTTC
CASSKPDSRGTGGSYEQYF
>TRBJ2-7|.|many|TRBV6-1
TGTGCCAGCGGCTCAGGCTCCTACGAGCAGTACTTC
CASGSGSYEQYF
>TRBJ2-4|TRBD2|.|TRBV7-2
TGTGCCAGCAGCTTAGTTACCGGGACTAGTGATTTGAGCATTCAGTACTTC
CASSLVTGTSDLSIQYF
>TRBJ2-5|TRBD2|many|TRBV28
TGTGCCAGCAGTTTCAGCTCCCTAATCCGGGAGGCCCAGTACTTC
CASSFSSLIREAQYF
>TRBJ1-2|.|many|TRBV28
TGTGCCAGCAGTTGGGTCCAGGGACACTATGGCTACACCTTC
CASSWVQGHYGYTF
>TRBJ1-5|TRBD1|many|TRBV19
TGTGCCAGTAGTACATGGACAGGGGCAGGGAATCAGCCCCAGCATTTT
CASSTWTGAGNQPQHF
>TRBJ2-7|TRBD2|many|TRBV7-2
TGTGCCAGCAGCGCCAGACTAGCGGGCTCCTACGAGCAGTACTTC
CASSARLAGSYEQYF
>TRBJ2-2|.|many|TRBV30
TGTGCCTGGAGTTACGACACCGGGGAGCTGTTTTTT
CAWSYDTGELFF
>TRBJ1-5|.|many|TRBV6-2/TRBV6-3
TGTGCCAGCAGTTCCACGGACGGGGCAGGGCCCAATCAGCCCCAGCATTTT
CASSSTDGAGPNQPQHF
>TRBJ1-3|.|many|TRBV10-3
TGTGCCATCAGCCCCCTGGGGGACACCATATATTTT
CAISPLGDTIYF
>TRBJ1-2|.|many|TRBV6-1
TGTGCCAGCCTTCCAGGGAACACCAGGGCTAACTATGGCTACACCTTC
CASLPGNTRANYGYTF
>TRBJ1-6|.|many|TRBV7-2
TGTGCCAGCAGCTTAGCGTCGGGTTCGGGTTCACCCCTCCACTTT
CASSLASGSGSPLHF
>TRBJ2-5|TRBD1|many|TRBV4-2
TGTGCCAGCAGCCAAGCTCGGGCGACAGGGGGGTCTCAAGAGACCCAGTACTTC
CASSQARATGGSQETQYF
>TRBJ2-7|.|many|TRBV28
TGTGCCAGCAGTTCCCTGGGCCCAGGGCGCCACTCCTACGAGCAGTACTTC
CASSSLGPGRHSYEQYF
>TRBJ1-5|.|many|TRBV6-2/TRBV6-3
TGTGCCAGCAGTCGTCAGGGTAACAATCAGCCCCAGCATTTT
CASSRQGNNQPQHF
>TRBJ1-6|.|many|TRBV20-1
TGCAGTGCCGGAAAGGCGGGAGCTCTAAATTCACCCCTCCACTTT
CSAGKAGALNSPLHF
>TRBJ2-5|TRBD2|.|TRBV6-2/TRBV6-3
TGTGCCAGCAGGCGAGGACTAGCGGGAGATGTGGAGACCCAGTACTTC
CASRRGLAGDVETQYF
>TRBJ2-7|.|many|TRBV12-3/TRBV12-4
TGTGCCATCAGTTTGGGGGGGCTTAACGAGCAGTACTTC
CAISLGGLNEQYF
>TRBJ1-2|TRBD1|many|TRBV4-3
TGCGCCAGCAGCCAAGGTCCCTCCGGGACAGTCATGTTTGGCTACACCTTC
CASSQGPSGTVMFGYTF
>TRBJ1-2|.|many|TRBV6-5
TGTGCCAGCAGTTTCCCCAATGGCTACACCTTC
CASSFPNGYTF
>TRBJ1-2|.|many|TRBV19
TGTGCCAGTAGACAGGTGGAGGGGGACTATGGCTACACCTTC
CASRQVEGDYGYTF
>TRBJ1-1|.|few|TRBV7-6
TGTGCCAGCAGCTCCGTCTCCTACACTGAAGCTTTCTTT
CASSSVSYTEAFF
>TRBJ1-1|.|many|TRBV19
TGTGCCAGTAGCCTCAGGGTGGACACTGAAGCTTTCTTT
CASSLRVDTEAFF
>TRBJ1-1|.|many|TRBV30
TGTGCCTGGAGTCTCGGGACGTCCTCGAAGGAGGCTTTCTTT
CAWSLGTSSKEAFF
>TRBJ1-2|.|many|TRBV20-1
TGCAGTGCTAAAAGCGAGGGGTCTTTATATGGCTACACCTTC
CSAKSEGSLYGYTF
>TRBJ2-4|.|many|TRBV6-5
TGTGCCAGCAGTTACTCGGGACTTGAAAACATTCAGTACTTC
CASSYSGLENIQYF
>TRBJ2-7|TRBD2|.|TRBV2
TGTGCCATCCTAGCGGGAGCGTCCTACGAGCAGTACTTC
CAILAGASYEQYF
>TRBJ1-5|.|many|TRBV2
TGTGCCAGCAGTGAAGGGGGGACTTACCAGCCCCAGCATTTT
CASSEGGTYQPQHF
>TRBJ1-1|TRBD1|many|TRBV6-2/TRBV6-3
TGTGCCAGCAGTTACTCCAGGGGGCTGGGCACTGAAGCTTTCTTT
CASSYSRGLGTEAFF
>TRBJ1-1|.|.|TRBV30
TGTGCCTGGGAAGAGCCTCGACAGAGGGGAACTGAAGCTTTCTTT
CAWEEPRQRGTEAFF
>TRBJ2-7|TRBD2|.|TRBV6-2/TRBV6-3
TGTGCCAGCATCTCTAGCGGCGGGGCCCACGAGCAGTACTTC
CASISSGGAHEQYF
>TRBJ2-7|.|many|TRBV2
TGTGCCAGCCCCAATAGGGAAGAGCAGTACTTC
CASPNREEQYF
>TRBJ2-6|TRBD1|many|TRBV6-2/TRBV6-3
TGTGCCAGCAGTCCAGGGGGCATCTCTGGGGCCAACGTCCTGACTTTC
CASSPGGISGANVLTF
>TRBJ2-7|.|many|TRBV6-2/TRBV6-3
TGTGCCAGCAGTTCCTCGACGCGATTCGGGCGGGACACCTACGAGCAGTACTTC
CASSSSTRFGRDTYEQYF
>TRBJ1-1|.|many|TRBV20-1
TGCAGTGGGGCTGGGGGGCCCATGAACACTGAAGCTTTCTTT
CSGAGGPMNTEAFF
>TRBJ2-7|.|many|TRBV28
TGTGCCAGCAGTGCAGGCACGGGGCGGAACTACGAGCAGTACTTC
CASSAGTGRNYEQYF
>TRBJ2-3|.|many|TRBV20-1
TGCAGTGCTAGAGAAAATATCCGGACTACAGATACGCAGTATTTT
CSARENIRTTDTQYF
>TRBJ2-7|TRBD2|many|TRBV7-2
TGTGCCAGCAGCGAGGGGACTAGGGACGAGCAGTACTTC
CASSEGTRDEQYF
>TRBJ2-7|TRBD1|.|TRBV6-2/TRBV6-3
TGTGCCAGCAGCTTCCGACCGGGACAGGCGCTCTACGAGCAGTACTTC
CASSFRPGQALYEQYF
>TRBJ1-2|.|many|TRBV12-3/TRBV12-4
TGTGCCAGCAGTGATACGGGGTTCTATGGCTACACCTTC
CASSDTGFYGYTF
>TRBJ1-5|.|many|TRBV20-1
TGCAGTGCCACAAGGGGGGGTCTTCGCAATCAGCCCCAGCATTTT
CSATRGGLRNQPQHF
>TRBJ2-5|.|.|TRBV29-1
TGCAGCGTTGATAGGGGCGACAACCAAGAGACCCAGTACTTC
CSVDRGDNQETQYF
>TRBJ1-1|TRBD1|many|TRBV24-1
TGTGCCATTCGACAGGGACTGAACACTGAAGCTTTCTTT
CAIRQGLNTEAFF
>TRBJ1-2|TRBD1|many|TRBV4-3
TGCGCCAGCAGCCAAGGGGACAGGGGCTACACCTTC
CASSQGDRGYTF
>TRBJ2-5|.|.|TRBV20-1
TGCAGTGCTAGAGATCAAGCGAGATGGGCGGAGACCCAGTACTTC
CSARDQARWAETQYF